Below are 2 T cell receptor beta chains sequenced from a single sample in a study of Graves' ophthalmopathy and Graves' hyperthyroidism. RNA served as the template for amplifying TCR beta CDR3 regions. HTBI primers were used in a first-round RT-PCR, which preceded a second-round multiplex PCR. MiXCR, applied by TCRdb to the multiplex PCR reads, yields one record per CDR3 protein. The table has over 650,000 distinct CDR3 sequences, 35% to 45% seen once. The specimen was peripheral blood. The receptors here all came from an adult man with Graves' ophthalmopathy.

This clonotype was seen ten or more times. V and J are TRBV5-8 and TRBJ1-1; 8 nucleotides match TRBD1. CDR1 and CDR2 (germline): SGHTS, YDEGEE. This CDR3 is built from 16 residues. With 4 bases clipped from V and 3 bases from J, the junction kept 11 bases outside the gene matches. The CDR3 coding sequence is TGTGCCAGCAGCCCCCGGGACAGGATGATGGACACTGAAGCTTTCTTT. Translated, it gives CASSPRDRMMDTEAFF.

This clonotype turned up a few times. This rearrangement joins TRBV20-1 to TRBJ1-5; D not certain. Germline lookup yields CDR1 DFQATT and CDR2 SNEGSKA (reference sequence). The CDR3 spans 14 residues. Trimming pared 0 bases from V and 4 bases from J, leaving 10 bases between. The CDR3 here is CSARDPDGNQPQHF. The CDR3 coding sequence is TGCAGTGCTAGAGATCCGGACGGGAATCAGCCCCAGCATTTT.